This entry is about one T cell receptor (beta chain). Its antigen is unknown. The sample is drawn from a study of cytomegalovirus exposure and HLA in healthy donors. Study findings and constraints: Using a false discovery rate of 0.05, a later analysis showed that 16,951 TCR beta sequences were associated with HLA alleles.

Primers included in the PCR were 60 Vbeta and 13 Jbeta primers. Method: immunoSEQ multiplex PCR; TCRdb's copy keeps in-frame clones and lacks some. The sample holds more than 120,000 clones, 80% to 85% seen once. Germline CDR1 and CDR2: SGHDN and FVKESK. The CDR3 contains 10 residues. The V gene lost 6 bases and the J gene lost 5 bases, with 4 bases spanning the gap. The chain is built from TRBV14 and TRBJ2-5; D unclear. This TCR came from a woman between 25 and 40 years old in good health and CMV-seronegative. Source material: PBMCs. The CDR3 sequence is CASRSETQYF. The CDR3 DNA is TGTGCCAGCAGATCGGAGACCCAGTACTTC.